This record covers a single T cell receptor beta chain. These data come from a study of blood T cell repertoires in COVID-19. Study details: From the United States, Italy and Spain came samples of acute and convalescent COVID-19.

Germline V gene data show CDR1 as ENHRY and CDR2 as SYGVKD. This CDR3 is 14 amino acids long. V was cut by 8 bases and J by 4 bases, with 17 bases left in between. This table comes from immunoSEQ multiplex PCR, and its TCRdb copy is limited to in-frame clones, with some not included. The sample carries a few hundred thousand clones, around four fifths recorded once. The receptor's source is a woman aged 45-59 years with active or convalescent COVID-19. The sequencing input was peripheral blood. This chain connects TRBV10-3 to TRBJ1-1; no reliable D call. This chain's CDR3 is CAIAQSPGATEAFF. CDR3 nucleotides: TGTGCCATCGCCCAGAGTCCGGGTGCCACTGAAGCTTTCTTT.